This entry is about one T cell receptor (beta chain). Its specificity is unknown. Germline V CDR1 and CDR2: DFQATT, SNEGSKA (reference sequence). Trimming removed 6 bases at V and 0 bases at J, with 9 bases between. The CDR3 has 12 amino acids. This sample was included in a study of blood T cells in healthy people across ages. Study results and caveats: More naive CD4+ cells and higher diversity marked long-lived donors relative to aged donors.

Alongside a J-beta primer mix, a sample-barcoded 5' primer served in a second PCR lasting roughly 7 to 12 cycles. TCRdb used MiXCR to reprocess the 5' RACE reads, holding one entry per CDR3 protein. The data show 1.5 million to 2 million distinct CDR3 sequences, with about two fifths seen just once and more than 20% held by the top ten. The V gene is TRBV20-1, the J gene TRBJ2-7; the D is unclear. Material: blood. The TCR originated in a human donor in good health. The CDR3 DNA reads as TGCAGTGCAAAGTTCAGCTCCTACGAGCAGTACTTC. This codes for CSAKFSSYEQYF.